This entry concerns a single T cell receptor (beta chain). No antigen is known for it. The data derive from a study of blood T cells in healthy people across ages. Overall study findings and caveats: Diversity was estimated from one million T cells, and these estimates were considered underestimates. A roughly linear fall in TCR beta diversity per million T cells was seen with increasing age.

Each individual donor underwent a draw of roughly 10 milliliters of peripheral blood. Germline assignment: CDR1 SGHRS and CDR2 YFSETQ. The CDR3 contains 15 residues. Between the trimmed V and J ends, which lost 3 bases and 2 bases, there was a span of 14 bases. A J-beta primer mix and a sample-barcoded 5' primer were used in a second PCR of about 7 to 11 cycles. MiXCR, run by TCRdb on the 5' RACE reads, gives a single entry per CDR3 protein. The sample records 550,000 to 750,000 distinct CDR3 sequences, 20% to 25% being singletons. Sequencing was performed on blood. The chain combines TRBV5-1 with TRBJ1-1; no reliable D call. This TCR derives from a man in his 70s in good health. The CDR3 is CASSYDGRGNTEAFF. The CDR3 bases are TGCGCCAGCAGCTATGATGGTCGGGGAAACACTGAAGCTTTCTTT.